This is a list of T cell receptor beta chains from one sample in a study of blood T cell repertoires in COVID-19. Libraries were prepared by immunoSEQ multiplex PCR; TCRdb keeps only in-frame clonotypes and omits some of them. Of 20,000 to 30,000 clones in the sample, 85% to 90% were seen once. Sequencing input: peripheral blood. The receptors were gathered from an older woman with active COVID-19. CDR3s include the opening cysteine and the closing phenylalanine or tryptophan. The D gene is left open where the match is weak. For some rows the clone size is stated as once, few or many, or as a class when expanded; others skip it.

TRBV7-9	.	.	TRBJ2-5	TGTGCCAGCACCCCGGGGGAGGCCCAGTACTTC	CASTPGEAQYF
TRBV5-1	.	TRBD1	TRBJ1-2	TGCGCCAGCAGCTCGACCGGACAGGGGGCGCGTGGCTACACCTTC	CASSSTGQGARGYTF
TRBV30	.	TRBD1	TRBJ1-1	TGTGCCTGGAGTGTAACGGACAGGGCTGATCGGGGAACTGAAGCTTTCTTT	CAWSVTDRADRGTEAFF
TRBV11-2	.	TRBD1	TRBJ2-7	TGTGCCAGCAGCGCGGACAGGGAAAGCGAGCAGTACTTC	CASSADRESEQYF
TRBV6-6	.	.	TRBJ1-2	TGTGCCAGCAGTTCGTCGGACTATGGCTACACCTTC	CASSSSDYGYTF
TRBV4-3	.	.	TRBJ1-5	TGCGCCAGCAGCCAAGCCCTACTTAGCAATCAGCCCCAGCATTTT	CASSQALLSNQPQHF
TRBV19	.	TRBD2	TRBJ2-3	TGTGCCAGTAGCGACCCGGCTAGCGGAGGCACAGATACGCAGTATTTT	CASSDPASGGTDTQYF
TRBV15	once	TRBD1	TRBJ2-1	TGTGCCACCAGCAGAGACAGGGGGTCCTACAATGAGCAGTTCTTC	CATSRDRGSYNEQFF
TRBV2	.	.	TRBJ1-2	TGTGCCAGCACGACAGAACAAGGCCTCTATGGCTACACCTTC	CASTTEQGLYGYTF
TRBV3-1/TRBV3-2	.	.	TRBJ2-7	TGTGCCGGCAACAGGGAAGACCCACGATCGGCCTCGTACGAGCAGTACTTC	CAGNREDPRSASYEQYF
TRBV4-2	.	TRBD2	TRBJ2-2	TGTGCCAGCAGCCAAGATCTAGCGGCGAACACCGGGGAGCTGTTTTTT	CASSQDLAANTGELFF
TRBV2	.	TRBD2	TRBJ2-1	TGTGCCAGCAGTTCGACTAGCTCCAATGAGCAGTTCTTC	CASSSTSSNEQFF